One sample yielded the 5 T cell receptor beta chains listed below, sequenced in a study of cytomegalovirus exposure and HLA in healthy donors. The PCR contained 60 Vbeta and 13 Jbeta primers. Data came from immunoSEQ multiplex PCR; TCRdb stores just in-frame clones and leaves some out. This table holds approximately 170,000 clones, 82% found once. Sequencing was carried out using PBMCs. The receptors derive from a male donor in good health and CMV-seronegative.

The genes are TRBV5-1 and TRBJ1-6; 9 bases are a match to TRBD1. The CDR3 consists of 17 residues. Germline assignment: CDR1 SGHRS and CDR2 YFSETQ. Losses at the gene ends were 0 bases for V and 6 bases for J; bases not matched to a gene: 7. CDR3 loop: CASSLAVGTGRNSPLHF. The CDR3, as DNA: TGCGCCAGCAGCTTGGCCGTTGGGACAGGGCGTAATTCACCCCTCCACTTT.

The chain is built from TRBV7-3 and TRBJ1-1, with 7 bases identical to TRBD1. This CDR3 spans 17 amino acids. V lost 6 bases and J lost 0; bases outside the gene matches: 13. Germline assignment: CDR1 SGHTA and CDR2 FQGTGA. In DNA form, the CDR3 reads TGTGCCAGCAGTTGCATTCCGGGACAGATCATGAACACTGAAGCTTTCTTT. Its translation is CASSCIPGQIMNTEAFF.

This clone appeared a single time. The chain employs TRBV29-1 and TRBJ2-2; 10 bases are shared with TRBD2. Unmatched junction bases numbered 5, after V lost 7 bases and J lost 0 bases. Per germline, CDR1 SQVTM and CDR2 ANQGSEA. This CDR3 region has 15 residues. DNA of the CDR3: TGCAGCGGAGCTAGCGGGAGCGCGAACACCGGGGAGCTGTTTTTT. It translates to CSGASGSANTGELFF.

The chain carries TRBV19 and TRBJ1-5; tentative D call: TRBD1 (6 bases). Germline CDR1 reads LNHDA; CDR2 reads SQIVND (reference sequence). Trimming pared 6 bases from V and 6 bases from J, leaving 12 bases between. The CDR3 has 13 residues. CDR3 sequence: CASRRGEGQPQHF. CDR3 in DNA: TGTGCCAGTAGGAGGGGGGAGGGTCAGCCCCAGCATTTT.

V usage is TRBV14 and J usage is TRBJ2-7; 8 bases fit TRBD1. This CDR3 contains 17 residues. Germline V CDR1 and CDR2: SGHDN, FVKESK. V trimming: 4 bases; J trimming: 4 bases; junction bases outside the gene matches: 15. This chain's CDR3 is CASSRQSTPRGLYEQYF. The CDR3 DNA is TGTGCCAGCAGCCGCCAATCGACCCCCAGGGGGCTTTACGAGCAGTACTTC.